This T cell receptor (beta chain) is from a study of cytomegalovirus exposure and HLA in healthy donors. The study, taken as a whole, reports: A later analysis found TCR association rates differed by HLA locus, highest for DRB1 and lowest for HLA-C.

The study ran its PCR with 60 Vbeta and 13 Jbeta primers. Libraries were prepared by immunoSEQ multiplex PCR; TCRdb keeps only in-frame clonotypes and omits some of them. This sample contains about 130,000 clones. Germline loops: CDR1 MGHRA, CDR2 YSYEKL. The CDR3 length is 17 residues. V lost 0 bases, J lost 2 bases, and 4 bases stayed unmatched. Points on this clone: Its antigen remains unidentified.

This chain joins TRBV4-1 and TRBJ1-4, with 9 bases aligning to TRBD1. This TCR was sampled from a man aged 25 to 45 in good health and CMV-seronegative. The sequencing input was PBMCs. The CDR3: CASSQDSGTGTNEKLFF. CDR3 sequence (DNA): TGCGCCAGCAGCCAAGATTCCGGGACAGGGACTAATGAAAAACTGTTTTTT.